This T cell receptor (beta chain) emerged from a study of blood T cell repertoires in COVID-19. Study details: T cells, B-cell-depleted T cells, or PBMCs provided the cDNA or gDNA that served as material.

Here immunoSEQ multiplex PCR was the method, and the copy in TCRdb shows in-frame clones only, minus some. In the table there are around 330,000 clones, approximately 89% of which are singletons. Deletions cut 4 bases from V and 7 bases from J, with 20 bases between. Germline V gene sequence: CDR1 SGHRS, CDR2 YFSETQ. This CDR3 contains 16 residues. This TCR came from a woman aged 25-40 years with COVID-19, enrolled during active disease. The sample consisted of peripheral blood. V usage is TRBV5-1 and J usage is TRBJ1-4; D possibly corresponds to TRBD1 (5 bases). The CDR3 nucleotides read TGCGCCAGCAGCCCAGGTAGACAGACGTTAGGTGAAAAACTGTTTTTT. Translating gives CASSPGRQTLGEKLFF.